This TCR beta chain emerged from a study of T cell changes during pregnancy in multiple sclerosis. This clone was recorded only once. TCRdb's copy holds only in-frame clones and misses some; the assay was immunoSEQ multiplex PCR. The sample has some 67,000 clones, more than 90% seen once; the top ten hold about 2.3%. Germline values: CDR1 SGDLS, CDR2 YYNGEE. The CDR3 is 14 amino acids. Trimming removed 0 bases from V and 3 bases from J; junction bases left unmatched: 3. The chain uses TRBV9 and TRBJ2-7, with 7 positions matching TRBD1. The input for sequencing was peripheral blood, taken in the first trimester of pregnancy. The receptor's source is a female donor with multiple sclerosis, enrolled in a pregnancy study. The CDR3 region is CASSVAGTDYEQYF. As DNA, the CDR3 is TGTGCCAGCAGCGTAGCAGGGACAGACTACGAGCAGTACTTC.